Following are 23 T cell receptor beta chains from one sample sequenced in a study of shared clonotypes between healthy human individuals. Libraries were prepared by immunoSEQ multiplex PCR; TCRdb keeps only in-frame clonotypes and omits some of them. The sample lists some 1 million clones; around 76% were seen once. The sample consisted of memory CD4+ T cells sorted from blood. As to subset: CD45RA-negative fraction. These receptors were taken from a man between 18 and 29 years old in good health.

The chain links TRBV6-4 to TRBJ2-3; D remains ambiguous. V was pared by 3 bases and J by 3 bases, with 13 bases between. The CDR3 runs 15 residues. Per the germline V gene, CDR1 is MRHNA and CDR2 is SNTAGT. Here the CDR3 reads CASSEQHSRTDTQYF. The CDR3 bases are TGTGCCAGCAGTGAACAACACTCCCGGACAGATACGCAGTATTTT.

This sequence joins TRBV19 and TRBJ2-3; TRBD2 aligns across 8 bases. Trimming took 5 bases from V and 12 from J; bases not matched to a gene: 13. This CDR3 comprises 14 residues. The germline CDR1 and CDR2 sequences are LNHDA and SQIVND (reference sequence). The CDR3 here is CASSPPGSGTRQYF. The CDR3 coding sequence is TGTGCCAGTAGTCCTCCGGGTAGCGGGACCCGACAGTATTTT.

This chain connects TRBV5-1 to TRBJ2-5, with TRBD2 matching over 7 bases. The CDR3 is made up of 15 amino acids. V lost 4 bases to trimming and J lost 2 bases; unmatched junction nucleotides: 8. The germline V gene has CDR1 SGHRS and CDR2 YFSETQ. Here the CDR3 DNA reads TGCGCCAGCAGCCCGCAGGACGGGGGGCAAGAGACCCAGTACTTC. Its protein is CASSPQDGGQETQYF.

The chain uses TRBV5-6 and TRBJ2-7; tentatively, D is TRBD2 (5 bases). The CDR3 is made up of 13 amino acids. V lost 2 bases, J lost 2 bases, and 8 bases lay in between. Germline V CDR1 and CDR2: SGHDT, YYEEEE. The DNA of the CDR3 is TGTGCCAGCAGCTTTAGGGAGACCTACGAGCAGTACTTC. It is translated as CASSFRETYEQYF.

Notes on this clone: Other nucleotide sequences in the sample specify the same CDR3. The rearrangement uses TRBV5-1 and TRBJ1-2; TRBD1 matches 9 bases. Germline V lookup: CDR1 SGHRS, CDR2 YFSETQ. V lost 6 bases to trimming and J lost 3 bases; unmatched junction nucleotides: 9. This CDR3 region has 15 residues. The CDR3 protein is CASTLRTGGDYGYTF. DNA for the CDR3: TGCGCCAGCACATTACGAACAGGGGGCGACTATGGCTACACCTTC.

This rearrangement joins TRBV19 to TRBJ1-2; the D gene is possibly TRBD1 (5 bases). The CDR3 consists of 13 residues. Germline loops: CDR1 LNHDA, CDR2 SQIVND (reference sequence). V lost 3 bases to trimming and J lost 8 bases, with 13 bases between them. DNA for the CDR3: TGTGCCAGTAGTATCCTGGGGGGGAAGGGCTACACCTTC. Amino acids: CASSILGGKGYTF.

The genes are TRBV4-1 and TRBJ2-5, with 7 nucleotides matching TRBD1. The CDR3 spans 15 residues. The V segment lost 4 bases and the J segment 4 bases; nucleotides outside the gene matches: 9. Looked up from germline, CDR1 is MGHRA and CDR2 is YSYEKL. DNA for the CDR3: TGCGCCAGCAGCCGGGACAGTACCCTCGGAGAGACCCAGTACTTC. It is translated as CASSRDSTLGETQYF.

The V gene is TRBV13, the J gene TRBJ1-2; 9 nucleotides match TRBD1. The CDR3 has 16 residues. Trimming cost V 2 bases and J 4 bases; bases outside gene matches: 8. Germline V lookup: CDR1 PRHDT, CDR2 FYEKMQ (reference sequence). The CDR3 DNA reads TGTGCCAGCAGCTTAAGGGGACAGGGCGGCCGCTATGGCTACACCTTC. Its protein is CASSLRGQGGRYGYTF.

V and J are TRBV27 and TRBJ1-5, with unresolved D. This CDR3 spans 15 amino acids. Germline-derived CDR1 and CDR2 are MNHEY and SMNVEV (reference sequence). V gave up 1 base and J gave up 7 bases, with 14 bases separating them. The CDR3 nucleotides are TGTGCCAGCAGTTTATTCCCTGGCTCGTCGCAGCCCCAGCATTTT. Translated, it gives CASSLFPGSSQPQHF.

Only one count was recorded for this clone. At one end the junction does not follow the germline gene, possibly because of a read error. For the CDR3, the DNA is TGTGCTAGCAGCTTAGGACATAAAGAGACCCAGTACTTC. The encoded protein is CASSLGHKETQYF. This rearrangement joins TRBV7-7 to TRBJ2-5; TRBD1 might be the D (5 bases). This CDR3 is 13 amino acids long. Germline V CDR1 and CDR2: SSHAT, FNYEAQ (reference sequence).

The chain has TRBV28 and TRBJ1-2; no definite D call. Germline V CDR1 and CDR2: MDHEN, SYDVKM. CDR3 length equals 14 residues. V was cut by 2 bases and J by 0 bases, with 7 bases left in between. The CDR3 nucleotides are TGTGCCAGCAGTTTAGTACAGCCTAACTATGGCTACACCTTC. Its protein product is CASSLVQPNYGYTF.

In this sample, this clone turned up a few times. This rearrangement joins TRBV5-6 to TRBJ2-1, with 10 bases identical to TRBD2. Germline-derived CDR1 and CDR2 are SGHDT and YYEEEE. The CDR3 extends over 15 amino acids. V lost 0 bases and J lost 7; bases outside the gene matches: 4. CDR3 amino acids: CASSLGPGLANEQFF. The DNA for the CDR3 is TGTGCCAGCAGCTTGGGTCCGGGACTAGCGAATGAGCAGTTCTTC.

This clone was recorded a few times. The CDR3 DNA sequence: TGTGCCAGCAGCTTAGATCGCACTAGCCCTACCCAGTACTTC. The encoded protein is CASSLDRTSPTQYF. J is TRBJ2-5 and V is TRBV7-2; tentative D call: TRBD2 (6 bases). V was cut by 1 base and J by 8 bases, with 14 bases left in between. Germline-derived CDR1 and CDR2 are SGHTA and FQGNSA. CDR3 size: 14 residues.

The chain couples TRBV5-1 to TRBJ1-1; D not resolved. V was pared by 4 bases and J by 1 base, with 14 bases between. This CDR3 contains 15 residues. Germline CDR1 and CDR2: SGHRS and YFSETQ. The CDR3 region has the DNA TGCGCCAGCAGCGAGATCCAGGTCCCGAACACTGAAGCTTTCTTT. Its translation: CASSEIQVPNTEAFF.

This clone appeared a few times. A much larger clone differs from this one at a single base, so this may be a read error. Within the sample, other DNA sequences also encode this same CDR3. CDR3 DNA sequence: TGTGCCAGCAGCTTCACAGATACGCAGTATTTT. Translation: CASSFTDTQYF. The gene calls are TRBV11-2 and TRBJ2-3; D not resolved. Germline V lookup: CDR1 SGHAT, CDR2 FQNNGV. With 3 bases removed from V and 2 bases from J, the gap between germline ends came to 0 bases. This CDR3 has 11 residues.

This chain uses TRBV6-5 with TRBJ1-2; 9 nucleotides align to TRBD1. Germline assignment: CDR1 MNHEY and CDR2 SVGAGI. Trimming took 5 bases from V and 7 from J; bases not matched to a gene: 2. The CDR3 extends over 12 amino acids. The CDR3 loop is CASSRDRVGYTF. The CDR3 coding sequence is TGTGCCAGCAGTAGGGACAGGGTTGGCTACACCTTC.

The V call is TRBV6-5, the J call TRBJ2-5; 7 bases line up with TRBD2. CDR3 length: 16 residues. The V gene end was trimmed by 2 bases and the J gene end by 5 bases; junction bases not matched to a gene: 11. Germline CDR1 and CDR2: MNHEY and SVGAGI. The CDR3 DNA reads TGTGCCAGCAGTTACCCCGGGACTACGGGAATGGAGACCCAGTACTTC. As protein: CASSYPGTTGMETQYF.

DNA of the CDR3: TGTGCCAGCAGCACCAGAGCGGGTTCCTACGAGCAGTACTTC. Its translation: CASSTRAGSYEQYF. The V call is TRBV9, the J call TRBJ2-7; D might be TRBD2 (6 bases). CDR1 and CDR2 (germline): SGDLS, YYNGEE. Deletions cut 4 bases from V and 1 base from J, with 12 bases between. The CDR3 loop spans 14 amino acids.

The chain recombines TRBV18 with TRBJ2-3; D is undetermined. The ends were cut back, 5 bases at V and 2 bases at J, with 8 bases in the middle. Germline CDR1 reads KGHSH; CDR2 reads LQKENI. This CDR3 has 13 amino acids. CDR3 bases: TGTGCCAGCTCAACTGAGCTCACAGATACGCAGTATTTT. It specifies CASSTELTDTQYF.

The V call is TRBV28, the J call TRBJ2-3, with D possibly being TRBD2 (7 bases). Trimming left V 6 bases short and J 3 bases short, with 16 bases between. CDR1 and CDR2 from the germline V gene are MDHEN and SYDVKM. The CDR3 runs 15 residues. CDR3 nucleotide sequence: TGTGCCAGCAGAGGGGGGGCGATCGAAACAGATACGCAGTATTTT. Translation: CASRGGAIETDTQYF.

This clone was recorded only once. CDR3 sequence (DNA): TGCGCCAGCAGCTTGGATGAGACAGGGAATTCACCCCTCCACTTT. This codes for CASSLDETGNSPLHF. The chain is built from TRBV5-1 and TRBJ1-6; TRBD1 matches at 7 bases. Germline assignment: CDR1 SGHRS and CDR2 YFSETQ. The CDR3 runs to 15 residues. The J segment lost 7 bases and the V segment lost 0 bases, leaving 4 bases of the junction unmatched.

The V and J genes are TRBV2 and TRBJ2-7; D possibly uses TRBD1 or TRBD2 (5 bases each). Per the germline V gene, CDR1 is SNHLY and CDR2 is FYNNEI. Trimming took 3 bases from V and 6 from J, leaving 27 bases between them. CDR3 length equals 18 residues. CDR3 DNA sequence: TGTGCCAGCAGTGAGGGGCTAGCTACCTCCTCTAGGGAGTGCGAGCAGTACTTC. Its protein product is CASSEGLATSSRECEQYF. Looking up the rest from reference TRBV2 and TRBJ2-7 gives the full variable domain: EPEVTQTPSHQVTQMGQEVILRCVPISNHLYFYWYRQILGQKVEFLVSFYNNEISEKSEIFDDQFSVERPDGSNFTLKIRSTKLEDSAMYFCASSEGLATSSRECEQYFGPGTRLTVT.

In nucleotides, the CDR3 is TGTGCCAGCAGTTACTCCGGGGAACTAGATCAGCCCCAGCATTTT. Amino acids: CASSYSGELDQPQHF. The J gene is TRBJ1-5, the V gene TRBV6-7; no reliable D call. TRBV6-7 is identified as an open reading frame with a role that is uncertain. The V end lost 0 bases, the J end lost 5 bases, and 11 bases lay between the germline ends. This CDR3 contains 15 residues.